These 19 T cell receptor beta chains share one sample of origin, sequenced in a study of shared clonotypes between healthy human individuals. The repertoire was sequenced with immunoSEQ multiplex PCR; TCRdb's copy has only in-frame clones and lacks some. The data show about 1.4 million clones, with roughly 96% seen just once and approximately 1.1% held by the top ten. The specimen was naive CD4+ T cells sorted from blood. Documented subset: CD45RA+ positively selected. All receptors derive from a man aged 25 to 45 in good health.

The chain uses TRBV6-1 and TRBJ1-2; D call uncertain. V gave up 2 bases and J gave up 4 bases, with 8 bases separating them. The CDR3 has 13 residues. CDR1 and CDR2 from the germline V gene are MNHNS and SASEGT. CDR3 coding DNA: TGTGCCAGCAGTGAAAGCAGGCTCTATGGCTACACCTTC. Translated, it gives CASSESRLYGYTF.

The DNA of the CDR3 is TGTGCCAGCAGCCACTCTGTTGGGGGCGCGGTGACCCAGTACTTC. Translating gives CASSHSVGGAVTQYF. The rearrangement uses TRBV7-2 and TRBJ2-5; TRBD1 is a possible D gene (6 bases). Trimming stripped 5 bases from V and 7 bases from J, with 20 bases between. The CDR3 loop spans 15 amino acids. Germline V CDR1 and CDR2: SGHTA, FQGNSA.

The chain carries TRBV19 and TRBJ1-4; unclear D gene. The CDR3 is made up of 17 amino acids. V was shortened by 7 bases and J by 2 bases, with 20 bases between the two germline ends. From germline, CDR1 is LNHDA and CDR2 SQIVND (reference sequence). The CDR3 spells CASTTGSGRRTNEKLFF. CDR3 bases: TGTGCCAGTACTACGGGGTCCGGGAGGAGGACTAATGAAAAACTGTTTTTT.

This sequence joins TRBV6-5 and TRBJ2-3, with D perhaps given as TRBD1 or TRBD2 (5 bases each). The CDR3 loop spans 14 amino acids. CDR1 is MNHEY, CDR2 SVGAGI, per germline. V lost 6 bases to trimming and J lost 6 bases, with 16 bases between them. As DNA, the CDR3 is TGTGCCAGCAGCTCCCGAGGTGGGACCGATACGCAGTATTTT. Protein: CASSSRGGTDTQYF.

The chain uses TRBV9 and TRBJ1-3; 8 positions match TRBD1. The CDR3 spans 16 residues. The J segment lost 2 bases and the V segment lost 3 bases, leaving 7 bases of the junction unmatched. Germline-derived CDR1 and CDR2 are SGDLS and YYNGEE. In nucleotides, the CDR3 is TGTGCCAGCAGCGCTACAGGGGGTTCGACTGGAAACACCATATATTTT. Its protein is CASSATGGSTGNTIYF.

Details on this clone: Other DNA sequences in the sample encode the same CDR3. The chain combines TRBV28 with TRBJ1-3, with unresolved D. CDR3 length: 12 amino acids. Germline CDR1 and CDR2: MDHEN and SYDVKM. Trimming left V 3 bases short and J 2 bases short, with 2 bases between. DNA for the CDR3: TGTGCCAGCAGTTTGGCTGGAAACACCATATATTTT. As protein: CASSLAGNTIYF.

This CDR3 reads CASSPPAGTSDTQYF. In DNA form, the CDR3 reads TGTGCCAGCAGCCCCCCAGCGGGAACTAGTGATACGCAGTATTTT. The chain combines TRBV28 with TRBJ2-3; 7 bases fit TRBD2. The V segment lost 6 bases and the J segment 6 bases; nucleotides outside the gene matches: 12. From germline, CDR1 is MDHEN and CDR2 SYDVKM. The CDR3 is made up of 15 amino acids.

This rearrangement joins TRBV30 to TRBJ2-7; unclear D gene. The V gene lost 0 bases and the J gene lost 6 bases, with 9 bases spanning the gap. This CDR3 contains 12 residues. Germline CDR1 GTSNPN, CDR2 SVGIG (reference sequence). The CDR3: CAWSVQFGEQYF. CDR3 sequence (DNA): TGTGCCTGGAGTGTACAATTTGGCGAGCAGTACTTC.

The rearrangement links TRBV10-3 to TRBJ1-2, with TRBD1 as a possible D gene (5 bases). V dropped 3 bases and J dropped 4 bases, with 18 bases sitting between them. There are 16 residues in the CDR3. Germline V lookup: CDR1 ENHRY, CDR2 SYGVKD. This CDR3 is CAISDYRKDTIYGYTF. The CDR3, as DNA: TGTGCCATCAGTGATTATCGAAAGGACACTATCTATGGCTACACCTTC.

V and J are TRBV28 and TRBJ1-4; D not resolved. From germline, CDR1 is MDHEN and CDR2 SYDVKM. Trimming shortened V by 5 bases and J by 12 bases, and 10 bases separated the two germline ends. The CDR3 length is 11 residues. Here the CDR3 reads CASSPSFELFF. The CDR3 DNA follows: TGTGCCAGCAGTCCCTCATTTGAACTGTTTTTT.

The chain carries TRBV7-8 and TRBJ2-7; no firm D call. With 1 base removed from V and 4 bases from J, the gap between germline ends came to 2 bases. In germline, CDR1 is SGHVS, CDR2 FQNEAQ. This CDR3 comprises 11 residues. The CDR3 DNA is TGTGCCAGCAGCTTAGAATACGAGCAGTACTTC. The encoded protein is CASSLEYEQYF.

The V gene is TRBV4-3, the J gene TRBJ2-7, with 10 bases that match TRBD2. The germline V gene has CDR1 LGHNA and CDR2 YSLEER. V gave up 4 bases and J gave up 2 bases; unmatched junction bases: 2. The CDR3 is 14 residues long. The CDR3 is CASSRTSGTYEQYF. The CDR3 nucleotides read TGCGCCAGCAGCCGAACTAGCGGGACCTACGAGCAGTACTTC.

The rearrangement links TRBV6-6 to TRBJ2-7; D gene uncertain. V lost 7 bases to trimming and J lost 0 bases, with 10 bases between them. This CDR3 is built from 13 residues. The germline V gene has CDR1 MNHNY and CDR2 SVGAGI (reference sequence). CDR3 sequence reads: CASKVAGSYEQYF. The CDR3 coding sequence is TGTGCCAGCAAAGTGGCCGGCTCCTACGAGCAGTACTTC.

In DNA, the CDR3 is TGTGCCAGCAGACAAACTGGGGCGGACCAAGAGACCCAGTACTTC. Translating it yields CASRQTGADQETQYF. The rearrangement joins TRBV7-3 to TRBJ2-5; weak D call: TRBD1 (5 bases). V was clipped by 6 bases and J by 0 bases, with 14 bases between them. The CDR3 extends over 15 amino acids. The V gene's germline CDR1 is SGHTA and CDR2 FQGTGA.

V is TRBV19 and J is TRBJ2-1; 7 nucleotides agree with TRBD1. Unmatched junction bases numbered 8, after V lost 3 bases and J lost 0 bases. The germline gives CDR1 LNHDA, CDR2 SQIVND (reference sequence). This CDR3 is 17 amino acids long. CDR3 nucleotide sequence: TGTGCCAGTAGTATGGATTCGGCAGGGGGCTCCTACAATGAGCAGTTCTTC. Residues: CASSMDSAGGSYNEQFF.

The chain joins TRBV18 to TRBJ2-1, with 8 nucleotides matching TRBD2. With 1 base clipped from V and 7 bases from J, the junction kept 9 bases outside the gene matches. The CDR3 is 16 amino acids. From germline, CDR1 is KGHSH and CDR2 LQKENI. The CDR3 DNA reads as TGTGCCAGCTCACCACGGATTAGCGGGATGGGGAATGAGCAGTTCTTC. Amino acid sequence: CASSPRISGMGNEQFF.

J is TRBJ2-1 and V is TRBV7-9, with 8 positions matching TRBD2. The CDR3 has 17 residues. Unmatched junction bases numbered 7, after V lost 2 bases and J lost 1 base. Looked up from germline, CDR1 is SEHNR and CDR2 is FQNEAQ (reference sequence). The CDR3 DNA is TGTGCCAGCAGCTTACCGAGCGGGAGCGGGTCCTACAATGAGCAGTTCTTC. This encodes CASSLPSGSGSYNEQFF.

The rearrangement joins TRBV6-5 to TRBJ2-7; D might be TRBD1 (7 bases). The CDR3 totals 16 residues. V was trimmed by 0 bases and J by 0 bases, leaving 12 bases between them. The V gene's germline CDR1 is MNHEY and CDR2 SVGAGI. CDR3 sequence (DNA): TGTGCCAGCAGTTACTCGGAGGGGGCAGGCTCCTACGAGCAGTACTTC. Protein product: CASSYSEGAGSYEQYF.

In DNA, the CDR3 is TGTGCCAGCAACAGGGGGGTTCAGCCCCAGCATTTT. As protein: CASNRGVQPQHF. J is TRBJ1-5 and V is TRBV7-9; 8 bases line up with TRBD1. The V segment lost 7 bases and the J segment 6 bases; nucleotides outside the gene matches: 2. Germline lookup yields CDR1 SEHNR and CDR2 FQNEAQ (reference sequence). The CDR3 spans 12 residues.